The 2 T cell receptor beta chains given below trace back to one sample, sequenced in a study of OX40 agonist ivuxolimab in advanced cancers. Libraries were built with the immunoSEQ multiplex PCR assay. TCRdb stores this immuneACCESS table with in-frame sequences only. Part of the clones is absent; in the studies checked, under half of the shortfall reflects unresolved V genes, and no reason is known for the rest. For this sample the table gives about 88,000 clones, of which about 87% were detected only once. The top ten clones comprise 1.5% to 2% of the sample. Sequencing used CD4+ or CD8+ T cells sorted from blood, obtained in a trial of the OX40 agonist ivuxolimab. The receptors come from an adult with an advanced solid tumor such as melanoma, head and neck, liver or kidney cancer.

The rearrangement uses TRBV5-1 and TRBJ2-1; D not resolved. Germline CDR1 SGHRS, CDR2 YFSETQ. This CDR3 has 13 residues. V lost 3 bases and J 5 bases, leaving 9 bases between the germline ends. CDR3 nucleotides: TGCGCCAGCAGCTCTGGGAAGGACAATGAGCAGTTCTTC. Translating it yields CASSSGKDNEQFF.

The chain recombines TRBV6-5 with TRBJ1-2, with D possibly TRBD1 on 5 matching bases. Germline V gives CDR1 MNHEY, CDR2 SVGAGI. This CDR3 is built from 13 residues. Trimming shortened V by 2 bases and J by 3 bases, and 7 bases separated the two germline ends. The CDR3 region is CASSYGAHYGYTF. The CDR3 nucleotides are TGTGCCAGCAGTTACGGGGCGCACTATGGCTACACCTTC.